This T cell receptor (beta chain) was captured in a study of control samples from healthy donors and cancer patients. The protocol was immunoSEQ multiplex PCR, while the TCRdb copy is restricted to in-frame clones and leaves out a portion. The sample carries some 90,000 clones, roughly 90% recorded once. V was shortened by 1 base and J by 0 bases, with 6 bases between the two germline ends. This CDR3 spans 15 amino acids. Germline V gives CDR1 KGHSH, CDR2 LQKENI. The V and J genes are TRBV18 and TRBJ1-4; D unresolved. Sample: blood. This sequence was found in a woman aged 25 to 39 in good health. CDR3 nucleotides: TGTGCCAGCTCACCACGGGCCTCAACTAATGAAAAACTGTTTTTT. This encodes CASSPRASTNEKLFF.